This T cell receptor (beta chain) was profiled in a study of blood T cell repertoires in COVID-19. Study as a whole: Some COVID-19 samples were acute and others convalescent; all came from the United States, Italy and Spain. PBMCs, B-cell-depleted T cells, or T cells were the source of the cDNA or gDNA that made up the material.

V was clipped by 5 bases and J by 2 bases; unmatched bases: 5. The CDR3 length is 14 residues. Germline CDR1 MNHNS, CDR2 SASEGT. Per the study methods: Cell counts per sample came from amplifying reference gene primers. Produced via immunoSEQ multiplex PCR; TCRdb's table is partial and in-frame only. V, J and clone size derive from that table, while D and trimming were established from the DNA sequence. The sample has under 300,000 clones; roughly 90% are singletons. The material sequenced was peripheral blood. This receptor was identified in a man in his forties or fifties with acute or convalescent COVID-19. This chain joins TRBV6-1 and TRBJ1-2, with TRBD1 matching 7 bases. The CDR3 reads CASSYQQGNYGYTF. The CDR3 bases are TGTGCCAGCAGTTATCAACAGGGGAACTATGGCTACACCTTC.